This entry is about one T cell receptor (beta chain). Its antigen is currently unknown. The sample belongs to a study of OX40 agonist ivuxolimab in advanced cancers. Turning to the study itself: Patients received the agonistic anti-OX40 (CD134) antibody ivuxolimab.

Sampling times: baseline, cycle 4 day 1, cycle 7 day 1. Data came from immunoSEQ multiplex PCR; TCRdb stores just in-frame clones and leaves some out. Of 63,000 or so clones listed, around 90% are singletons. This CDR3 contains 21 residues. CDR1 is LNHNV, CDR2 YYDKDF, per germline (reference sequence). J was trimmed by 0 bases and V by 0 bases; bases with no gene match: 15. Study outcomes and limitations: Antigen targets of the expanded peripheral T cells went undetermined. Low normalized T-cell clonal expansion was also seen in some nonresponders.

The clonotype comes from an adult with an advanced solid tumor such as melanoma, head and neck, liver or kidney cancer. The chain joins TRBV15 to TRBJ2-3; 10 bases line up with TRBD2. The sample consisted of CD4+ or CD8+ T cells sorted from blood, taken in a trial of the OX40 agonist ivuxolimab. The CDR3 protein is CATSRDGSRRLAGDSTDTQYF. The CDR3 region has the DNA TGTGCCACCAGCAGAGATGGATCCCGGCGCCTAGCGGGAGACAGCACAGATACGCAGTATTTT.